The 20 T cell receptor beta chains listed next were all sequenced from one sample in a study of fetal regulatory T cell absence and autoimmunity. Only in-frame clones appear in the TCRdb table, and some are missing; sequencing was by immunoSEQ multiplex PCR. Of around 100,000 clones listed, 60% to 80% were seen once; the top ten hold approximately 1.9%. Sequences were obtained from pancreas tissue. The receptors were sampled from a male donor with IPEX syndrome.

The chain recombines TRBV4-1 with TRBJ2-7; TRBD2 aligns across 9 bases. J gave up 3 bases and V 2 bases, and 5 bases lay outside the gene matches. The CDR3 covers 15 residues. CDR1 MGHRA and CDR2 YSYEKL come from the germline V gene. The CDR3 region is CASSQLAGYGYEQYF. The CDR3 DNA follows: TGCGCCAGCAGCCAACTAGCGGGATACGGCTACGAGCAGTACTTC.

The CDR3 coding sequence is TGCGCCAGCAGCCCGAGGACTAGCGGGGGGACGGGGGATACGCAGTATTTT. Translated, it gives CASSPRTSGGTGDTQYF. The chain employs TRBV5-1 and TRBJ2-3; 14 bases map to TRBD2. After removal of 4 bases from V and 6 bases from J, the junction contained 10 bases not matched to a gene. CDR1 and CDR2 from the germline V gene are SGHRS and YFSETQ. CDR3 length equals 17 residues. The variable domain in full, completed from reference TRBV5-1 and TRBJ2-3, reads KAGVTQTPRYLIKTRGQQVTLSCSPISGHRSVSWYQQTPGQGLQFLFEYFSETQRNKGNFPGRFSGRQFSNSRSEMNVSTLELGDSALYLCASSPRTSGGTGDTQYFGPGTRLTVL.

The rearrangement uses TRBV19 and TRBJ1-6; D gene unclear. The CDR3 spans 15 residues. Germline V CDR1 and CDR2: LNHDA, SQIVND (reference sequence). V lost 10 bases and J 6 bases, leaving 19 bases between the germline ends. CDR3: CATREAVLSNSPLHF. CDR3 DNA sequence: TGTGCCACCCGAGAGGCGGTTCTCTCTAATTCACCCCTCCACTTT. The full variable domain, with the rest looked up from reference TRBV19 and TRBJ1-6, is DGGITQSPKYLFRKEGQNVTLSCEQNLNHDAMYWYRQDPGQGLRLIYYSQIVNDFQKGDIAEGYSVSREKKESFPLTVTSAQKNPTAFYLCATREAVLSNSPLHFGNGTRLTVT.

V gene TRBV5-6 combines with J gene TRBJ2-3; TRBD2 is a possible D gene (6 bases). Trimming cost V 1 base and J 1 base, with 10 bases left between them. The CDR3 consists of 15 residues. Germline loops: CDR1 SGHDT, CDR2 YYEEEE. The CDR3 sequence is CASSLNGGGTDTQYF. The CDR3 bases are TGTGCCAGCAGCTTGAACGGGGGAGGCACAGATACGCAGTATTTT.

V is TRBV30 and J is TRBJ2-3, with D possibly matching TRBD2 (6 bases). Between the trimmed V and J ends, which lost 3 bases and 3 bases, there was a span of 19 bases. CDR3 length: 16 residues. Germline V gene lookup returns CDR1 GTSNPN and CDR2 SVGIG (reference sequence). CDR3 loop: CAWSVGNGGITDTQYF. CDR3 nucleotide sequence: TGTGCCTGGAGCGTAGGTAACGGCGGGATTACAGATACGCAGTATTTT.

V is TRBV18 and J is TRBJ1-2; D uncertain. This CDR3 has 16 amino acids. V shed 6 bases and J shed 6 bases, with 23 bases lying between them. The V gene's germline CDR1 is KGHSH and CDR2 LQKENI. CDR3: CASSLQYRPLVDGYTF. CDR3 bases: TGTGCCAGCTCTCTCCAGTACCGGCCTCTGGTTGATGGCTACACCTTC.

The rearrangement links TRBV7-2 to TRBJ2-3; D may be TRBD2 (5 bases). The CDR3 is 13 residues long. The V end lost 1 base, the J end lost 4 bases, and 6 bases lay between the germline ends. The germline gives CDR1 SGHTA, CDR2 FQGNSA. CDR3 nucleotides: TGTGCCAGCAGCTTAGTAGCGCCAGATACGCAGTATTTT. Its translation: CASSLVAPDTQYF.

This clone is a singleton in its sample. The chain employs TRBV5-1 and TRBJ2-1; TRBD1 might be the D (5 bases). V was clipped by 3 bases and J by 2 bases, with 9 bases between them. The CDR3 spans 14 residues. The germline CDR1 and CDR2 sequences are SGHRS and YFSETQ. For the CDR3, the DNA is TGCGCCAGCAGCTCCAAGACAGCCTACAATGAGCAGTTCTTC. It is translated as CASSSKTAYNEQFF.

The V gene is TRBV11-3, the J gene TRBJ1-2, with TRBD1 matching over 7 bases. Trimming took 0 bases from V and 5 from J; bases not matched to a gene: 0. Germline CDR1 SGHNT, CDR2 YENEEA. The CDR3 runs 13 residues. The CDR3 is CASSLDRGYGYTF. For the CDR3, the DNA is TGTGCCAGCAGCTTAGACAGGGGGTATGGCTACACCTTC.

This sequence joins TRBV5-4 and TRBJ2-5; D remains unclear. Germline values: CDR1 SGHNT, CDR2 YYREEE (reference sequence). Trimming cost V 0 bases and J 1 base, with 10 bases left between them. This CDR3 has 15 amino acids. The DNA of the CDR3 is TGTGCCAGCAGCTTGGTTGGCGTTCTCCAAGAGACCCAGTACTTC. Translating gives CASSLVGVLQETQYF.

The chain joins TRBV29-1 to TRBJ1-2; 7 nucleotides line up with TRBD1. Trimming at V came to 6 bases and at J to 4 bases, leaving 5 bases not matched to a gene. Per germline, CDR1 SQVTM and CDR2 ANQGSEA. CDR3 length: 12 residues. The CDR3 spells CSVRTGPYGYTF. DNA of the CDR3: TGCAGCGTGAGGACAGGCCCCTATGGCTACACCTTC.

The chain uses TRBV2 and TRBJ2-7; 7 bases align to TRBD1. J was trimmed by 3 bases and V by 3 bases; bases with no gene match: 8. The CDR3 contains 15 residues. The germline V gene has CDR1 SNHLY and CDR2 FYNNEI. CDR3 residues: CASSDRGQLYYEQYF. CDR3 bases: TGTGCCAGCAGTGACAGGGGACAGCTATACTACGAGCAGTACTTC.

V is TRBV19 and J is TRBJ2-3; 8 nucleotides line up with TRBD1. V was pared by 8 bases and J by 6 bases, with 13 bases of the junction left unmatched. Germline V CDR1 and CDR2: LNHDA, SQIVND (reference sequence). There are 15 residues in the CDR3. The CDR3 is CASRHTGTGSDTQYF. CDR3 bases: TGTGCCAGTCGTCATACCGGGACAGGTTCCGATACGCAGTATTTT.

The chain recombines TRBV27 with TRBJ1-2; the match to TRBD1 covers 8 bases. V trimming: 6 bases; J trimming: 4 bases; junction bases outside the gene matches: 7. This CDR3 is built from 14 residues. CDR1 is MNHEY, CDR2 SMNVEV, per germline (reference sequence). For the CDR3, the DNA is TGTGCCAGCAGCCTAACAGGGGGGGGCTATGGCTACACCTTC. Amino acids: CASSLTGGGYGYTF.

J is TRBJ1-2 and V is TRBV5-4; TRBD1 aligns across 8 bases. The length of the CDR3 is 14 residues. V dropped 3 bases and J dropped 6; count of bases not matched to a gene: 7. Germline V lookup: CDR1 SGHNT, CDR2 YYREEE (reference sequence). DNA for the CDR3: TGTGCCAGCAGCTCCACTATGGACAGGGATGGCTACACCTTC. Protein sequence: CASSSTMDRDGYTF.

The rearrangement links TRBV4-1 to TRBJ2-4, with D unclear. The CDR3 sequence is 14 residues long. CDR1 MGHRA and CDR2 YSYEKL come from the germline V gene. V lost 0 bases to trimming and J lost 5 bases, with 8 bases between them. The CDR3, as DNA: TGCGCCAGCAGCCAAGAAATCGACCAAAACATTCAGTACTTC. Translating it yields CASSQEIDQNIQYF.

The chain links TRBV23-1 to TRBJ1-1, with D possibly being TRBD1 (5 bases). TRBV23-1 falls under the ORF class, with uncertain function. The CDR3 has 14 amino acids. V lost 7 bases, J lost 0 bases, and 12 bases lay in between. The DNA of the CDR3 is TGCGCCAGCAACAAGGGGTCTGTGAACACTGAAGCTTTCTTT. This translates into CASNKGSVNTEAFF.

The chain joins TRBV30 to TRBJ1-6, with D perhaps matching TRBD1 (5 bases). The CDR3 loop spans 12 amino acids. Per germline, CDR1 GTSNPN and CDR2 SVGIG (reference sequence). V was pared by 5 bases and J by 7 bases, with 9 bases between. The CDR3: CAWGRDNSPLHF. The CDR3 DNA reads TGTGCCTGGGGCAGGGACAATTCACCCCTCCACTTT. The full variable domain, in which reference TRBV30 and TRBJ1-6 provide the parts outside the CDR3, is SQTIHQWPATLVQPVGSPLSLECTVEGTSNPNLYWYRQAAGRGLQLLFYSVGIGQISSEVPQNLSASRPQDRQFILSSKKLLLSDSGFYLCAWGRDNSPLHFGNGTRLTVT.

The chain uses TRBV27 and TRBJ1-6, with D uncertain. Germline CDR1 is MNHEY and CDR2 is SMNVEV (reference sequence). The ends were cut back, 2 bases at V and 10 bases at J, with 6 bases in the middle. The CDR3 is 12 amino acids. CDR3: CASSLGSSPLHF. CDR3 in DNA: TGTGCCAGCAGTTTAGGCTCATCACCCCTCCACTTT.

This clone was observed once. The DNA for the CDR3 is TGCGCCAGCAGCCAAGCCAAGCGGGGGGGCCTCGATACGCAGTATTTT. As protein: CASSQAKRGGLDTQYF. This chain joins TRBV4-1 and TRBJ2-3; 10 bases line up with TRBD2. The CDR3 is 16 amino acids. V trimming: 1 base; J trimming: 6 bases; junction bases outside the gene matches: 7. Germline lookup yields CDR1 MGHRA and CDR2 YSYEKL.